Listed below are T cell receptor beta chains from one sample, sequenced in a study of T cell responses to AZD1222 COVID-19 vaccine. Produced via immunoSEQ multiplex PCR; TCRdb's table is partial and in-frame only. The data hold 90,000 to 150,000 clones, with about nine tenths observed a single time. Sequenced here: peripheral blood, sampled 28 days after the second AZD1222 dose. These receptors were obtained from an adult who received the AZD1222 COVID-19 vaccine. The CDR3 runs from the conserved cysteine through the conserved F or W. D genes are given only for firm matches. Clone sizes are given selectively: once, few, many, or a class where the clone is expanded.

V gene: TRBV12-3/TRBV12-4
J gene: TRBJ1-2
D gene: .
clone size: .
CDR3 DNA: TGTGCCAGCAGTTTGGGCAGGGTGTATGGCTACACCTTC
CDR3 protein: CASSLGRVYGYTF

V gene: TRBV6-2/TRBV6-3
J gene: TRBJ2-2
D gene: .
clone size: few
CDR3 DNA: TGTGCCAGCAGTTACCTTGGCGGGGCGAACACCGGGGAGCTGTTTTTT
CDR3 protein: CASSYLGGANTGELFF

V gene: TRBV19
J gene: TRBJ1-2
D gene: .
clone size: .
CDR3 DNA: TGTGCCAGTAGTATAGATTATAGAGACAGATCCGGACTTTTTCGCTATGGCTACACCTTC
CDR3 protein: CASSIDYRDRSGLFRYGYTF

V gene: TRBV5-1
J gene: TRBJ1-2
D gene: TRBD1
clone size: .
CDR3 DNA: TGCGCCAGCAGCGACGGGACAGACCCCACTATAGGCTACACCTTC
CDR3 protein: CASSDGTDPTIGYTF

V gene: TRBV7-2
J gene: TRBJ1-6
D gene: .
clone size: .
CDR3 DNA: TGTGCCAGCAGCTCACAGGGAGGTTGGAATTCACCCCTCCACTTT
CDR3 protein: CASSSQGGWNSPLHF

V gene: TRBV6-2/TRBV6-3
J gene: TRBJ2-1
D gene: .
clone size: .
CDR3 DNA: TGTGCCAGCAGTTACGCCGTCCGATCCCAACAGCAATCGGGAGTCTTC
CDR3 protein: CASSYAVRSQQQSGVF

V gene: TRBV7-8
J gene: TRBJ1-5
D gene: .
clone size: .
CDR3 DNA: TGTGCCAGCACCGAGGGAGGGTCTTTTCCGCCCCAGCATTTT
CDR3 protein: CASTEGGSFPPQHF

V gene: TRBV6-5
J gene: TRBJ1-2
D gene: TRBD1
clone size: .
CDR3 DNA: TGTGCCAGCAGTTATGGGGGGACAGGAAACTATGGCTACACCTTC
CDR3 protein: CASSYGGTGNYGYTF

V gene: TRBV19
J gene: TRBJ1-4
D gene: .
clone size: .
CDR3 DNA: TGTGCCAGCAACAGGGACGTTAATGAAAAACTGTTTTTT
CDR3 protein: CASNRDVNEKLFF

V gene: TRBV7-7
J gene: TRBJ2-1
D gene: TRBD2
clone size: .
CDR3 DNA: TGTGCCGGACGCGGGGGGGCTTACAATGAGCAGTTCTTC
CDR3 protein: CAGRGGAYNEQFF

V gene: TRBV24-1
J gene: TRBJ2-2
D gene: TRBD2
clone size: .
CDR3 DNA: TGTGCCACCAGTGATGTCGGGGGGGAAAACACCGGGGAGCTGTTTTTT
CDR3 protein: CATSDVGGENTGELFF